The present T cell receptor (beta chain) was sequenced within a study of metastatic and nonmetastatic thyroid tumors. About the research overall: Patients with malignant and benign thyroid disease provided blood and tumor or nodule tissue, whose repertoires were compared.

Concerning this clone: As yet, its antigen is unknown.

Germline CDR1 and CDR2: SEHNR and FQNEAQ (reference sequence). The CDR3 length is 14 residues. Thyroid surgery was preceded by no treatment in any patient. General observations from the study: It was reportedly found that TCR beta diversity was significantly higher in malignant thyroid tumors than in benign nodules, a difference seen in both blood and tumor samples.

Original handling: CDR3 was compared across clinicopathological groups, and the resulting differences were used to build a distant-metastasis classifier for papillary thyroid cancer. TCRdb re-processed the PCR reads through MiXCR. Here the V and J calls rest on TCRdb's processing, not on the authors' analysis. The sample contains about 7,700 clones, less than 30% of which appear only once. The material sequenced was tumor tissue. This chain uses TRBV7-9 with TRBJ1-4; D is unresolved. The clonotype originates from a female donor with papillary thyroid cancer or a benign thyroid nodule (not recorded which). Some clones in this sample may be carry-over from other donors' samples. The CDR3 protein is CAISLAGQNEKLFF. The CDR3, as DNA: TGTGCTATCAGCTTAGCAGGCCAGAATGAAAAACTGTTTTTT.